One sample yielded the 18 T cell receptor beta chains listed below, sequenced in a study of early T cells in non-severe SARS-CoV-2 infection. TCRdb passed the 5' RACE reads through MiXCR, listing each CDR3 protein once. Of tens of thousands of distinct CDR3 sequences listed, 3.5% to 4.5% are singletons. The sample taken for sequencing was whole blood. The source of these receptors is an adult who was a healthcare worker with PCR-confirmed SARS-CoV-2 infection or an uninfected control (not recorded which).

The chain carries TRBV10-3 and TRBJ2-3, with 8 nucleotides matching TRBD2. Germline CDR1 and CDR2: ENHRY and SYGVKD. V was pared by 3 bases and J by 4 bases, with 9 bases of the junction left unmatched. There are 16 residues in the CDR3. DNA for the CDR3: TGTGCCATCAGTGATCCATGGAGCGGGAGACCAGATACGCAGTATTTT. The encoded protein is CAISDPWSGRPDTQYF.

The CDR3 sequence: CASSHGTSSKNIQYF. CDR3 coding DNA: TGTGCCAGCAGCCATGGGACTTCGTCCAAAAACATTCAGTACTTC. The rearrangement joins TRBV5-4 to TRBJ2-4; possible D gene TRBD2, 6 bases. Deletions cut 4 bases from V and 2 bases from J, with 13 bases between. This CDR3 spans 15 amino acids. The germline V gene encodes CDR1 SGHNT and CDR2 YYREEE (reference sequence).

There are many counts of this clonotype. The chain has TRBV12-3 or TRBV12-4 and TRBJ2-7, with TRBD1 as a possible D gene (6 bases). Trimming took off 5 bases at V and 2 bases at J, with 19 bases between the two ends. The CDR3 runs to 16 residues. Here the CDR3 DNA reads TGTGCCAGCAGTGGCCCAATTGGGGGCACCCCCTACGAGCAGTACTTC. It yields the protein CASSGPIGGTPYEQYF.

In its sample, this clonotype was seen many times. The V gene is TRBV24-1, the J gene TRBJ1-5, with D maybe TRBD1 (5 bases). The CDR3 totals 14 residues. Germline assignment: CDR1 KGHDR and CDR2 SFDVKD. V lost 4 bases, J lost 3 bases, and 9 bases lay in between. The DNA of the CDR3 is TGTGCCACCAGTGACGACAGATTCAATCAGCCCCAGCATTTT. This encodes CATSDDRFNQPQHF.

This clonotype was found a few times. The chain carries TRBV7-3 and TRBJ2-3; D ambiguous. Trimming stripped 1 base from V and 6 bases from J, with 11 bases between. Germline values: CDR1 SGHTA, CDR2 FQGTGA. CDR3 length: 14 residues. The CDR3 spells CASSLSDTTDTQYF. CDR3 coding DNA: TGTGCCAGCAGCTTAAGTGATACGACGGATACGCAGTATTTT.

This clonotype occurred many times. The chain uses TRBV7-9 and TRBJ2-3, with 7 bases matching TRBD1. CDR1 is SEHNR, CDR2 FQNEAQ, per germline (reference sequence). The CDR3 is 16 residues long. V dropped 5 bases and J dropped 2; count of bases not matched to a gene: 10. DNA of the CDR3: TGTGCCAGCAGCCTTTTACAGGGGACCCCCACAGATACGCAGTATTTT. It translates to CASSLLQGTPTDTQYF. The full variable domain, rest sourced from reference TRBV7-9 and TRBJ2-3, is DTGVSQNPRHKITKRGQNVTFRCDPISEHNRLYWYRQTLGQGPEFLTYFQNEAQLEKSRLLSDRFSAERPKGSFSTLEIQRTEQGDSAMYLCASSLLQGTPTDTQYFGPGTRLTVL.

This clonotype was observed many times. This chain links TRBV10-3 with TRBJ2-7, with TRBD1 matching over 7 bases. The germline V gene encodes CDR1 ENHRY and CDR2 SYGVKD. This CDR3 spans 12 amino acids. V lost 6 bases to trimming and J lost 4 bases; unmatched junction nucleotides: 3. The CDR3 DNA reads as TGTGCCATCAGAGCGACAGGGTACGAGCAGTACTTC. Protein product: CAIRATGYEQYF.

This clonotype occurred many times. The chain couples TRBV7-8 to TRBJ2-7; D tentatively reads TRBD1 or TRBD2 (6 bases each). This CDR3 contains 13 residues. Trimming removed 5 bases at V and 5 bases at J, with 13 bases between. The germline V gene encodes CDR1 SGHVS and CDR2 FQNEAQ. DNA for the CDR3: TGTGCCAGCAGCCCGCGAGGGGGGAACGAGCAGTACTTC. This codes for CASSPRGGNEQYF.

This clonotype was detected many times. The chain recombines TRBV20-1 with TRBJ1-1; weak D call: TRBD1 (5 bases). The CDR3 runs 13 residues. Germline lookup yields CDR1 DFQATT and CDR2 SNEGSKA (reference sequence). The V gene lost 6 bases and the J gene lost 5 bases, with 16 bases spanning the gap. CDR3 residues: CSARQIRKTEAFF. The CDR3, as DNA: TGCAGTGCGAGACAGATCCGAAAGACTGAAGCTTTCTTT.

This clonotype was seen many times. The chain employs TRBV7-9 and TRBJ1-3; D is unclear. V was pared by 1 base and J by 3 bases, with 7 bases between. CDR1 is SEHNR and CDR2 is FQNEAQ in the germline V gene (reference sequence). This CDR3 is built from 14 residues. DNA of the CDR3: TGTGCCAGCAGCTTAGAGGGCGGTGGAAACACCATATATTTT. It codes for CASSLEGGGNTIYF.

This chain joins TRBV11-1 and TRBJ2-3; no clear D gene. This CDR3 comprises 14 residues. Trimming took off 3 bases at V and 4 bases at J, with 11 bases between the two ends. CDR1 is SGHAT and CDR2 is FQDESV in the germline V gene (reference sequence). CDR3 loop: CASSFRAPPDTQYF. CDR3 bases: TGTGCCAGCAGCTTTCGGGCCCCCCCAGATACGCAGTATTTT.

At least ten counts were recorded for this clonotype. The chain joins TRBV28 to TRBJ1-6; D ambiguous. In germline, CDR1 is MDHEN, CDR2 SYDVKM. The length of the CDR3 is 13 residues. Trimming removed 7 bases from V and 4 bases from J, with 8 bases in between. The CDR3 sequence: CASTPGYNSPLHF. Written as DNA, the CDR3 is TGTGCCAGCACCCCGGGGTATAATTCACCCCTCCACTTT.

The chain links TRBV7-9 to TRBJ1-1; TRBD1 is a possible D gene (6 bases). The CDR3 totals 13 residues. From germline, CDR1 is SEHNR and CDR2 FQNEAQ (reference sequence). V was trimmed by 5 bases and J by 12 bases, leaving 19 bases between them. This chain's CDR3 is CASSLQDGGDTFF. For the CDR3, the DNA is TGTGCCAGCAGCCTCCAAGATGGGGGCGATACTTTCTTT.

The rearrangement links TRBV11-2 to TRBJ1-2; D unresolved. Trimming removed 1 base at V and 6 bases at J, with 3 bases between. Germline assignment: CDR1 SGHAT and CDR2 FQNNGV. This CDR3 spans 11 amino acids. CDR3 sequence (DNA): TGTGCCAGCAGCTTAGGAAATGGCTACACCTTC. Encoded protein: CASSLGNGYTF.

This clonotype was recorded at least ten times. This chain connects TRBV6-5 to TRBJ1-4; TRBD1 matches at 7 bases. The junction had 8 bases not matched to a gene; V was cut back by 6 bases and J by 7 bases. The CDR3 spans 14 residues. Germline CDR1 is MNHEY and CDR2 is SVGAGI. The CDR3 region is CASSPGTVSEKLFF. CDR3 in DNA: TGTGCCAGCAGCCCCGGGACAGTCAGTGAAAAACTGTTTTTT.

This clonotype was seen more than once but under ten times. The chain joins TRBV6-5 to TRBJ2-3; no clear D gene. CDR1 is MNHEY and CDR2 is SVGAGI in the germline V gene. This CDR3 has 11 amino acids. V was shortened by 7 bases and J by 5 bases, with 7 bases between the two germline ends. The CDR3 DNA follows: TGTGCCAGCATCGGACGAGATACGCAGTATTTT. This sequence encodes CASIGRDTQYF.

In its sample, this clonotype was seen many times. V is TRBV5-1 and J is TRBJ2-4, with a tentative D call TRBD2 (5 bases). This CDR3 has 13 amino acids. Germline-derived CDR1 and CDR2 are SGHRS and YFSETQ. Trimming took 3 bases from V and 7 from J, leaving 11 bases between them. Here the CDR3 DNA reads TGCGCCAGCAGCTCCCGGACTCTGAACATTCAGTACTTC. It yields the protein CASSSRTLNIQYF.

The chain is built from TRBV5-4 and TRBJ1-1; 7 positions match TRBD1. The CDR3 runs to 12 residues. Losses at the gene ends were 4 bases for V and 5 bases for J; bases not matched to a gene: 2. Germline CDR1 and CDR2: SGHNT and YYREEE (reference sequence). CDR3 region: CASSLQGTEAFF. Written as DNA, the CDR3 is TGTGCCAGCAGCCTACAGGGGACTGAAGCTTTCTTT.